This T cell receptor (beta chain) was recovered during a study of human T cells and chemical hapten exposure. TCRdb independently ran MiXCR on the RACE reads; one entry per CDR3 protein. The sample consists of around 380,000 distinct CDR3 sequences, roughly 5% of them appearing once. Documented time point: patch test 1, 2 weeks after DPC sensitization. Documented treatment: therapeutic diphenylcyclopropenone sensitization with weekly scalp DPC. This clonotype has just a few counts. Trimming cost V 2 bases and J 8 bases, with 16 bases left between them. The CDR3 runs 15 residues. Germline loops: CDR1 KGHSH, CDR2 LQKENI.

This sample comprised whole blood, obtained in connection with sensitization to the hapten diphenylcyclopropenone (DPC). The source is a woman aged 50 to 60 with alopecia areata. Some clones in this sample may be carry-over from other donors' samples. This chain joins TRBV18 and TRBJ2-1, with a possible D match to TRBD1 (6 bases). The CDR3 DNA reads as TGTGCCAGCTCACCAAACCAGGGGAGCGCGGATGAGCAGTTCTTC. Translating gives CASSPNQGSADEQFF.